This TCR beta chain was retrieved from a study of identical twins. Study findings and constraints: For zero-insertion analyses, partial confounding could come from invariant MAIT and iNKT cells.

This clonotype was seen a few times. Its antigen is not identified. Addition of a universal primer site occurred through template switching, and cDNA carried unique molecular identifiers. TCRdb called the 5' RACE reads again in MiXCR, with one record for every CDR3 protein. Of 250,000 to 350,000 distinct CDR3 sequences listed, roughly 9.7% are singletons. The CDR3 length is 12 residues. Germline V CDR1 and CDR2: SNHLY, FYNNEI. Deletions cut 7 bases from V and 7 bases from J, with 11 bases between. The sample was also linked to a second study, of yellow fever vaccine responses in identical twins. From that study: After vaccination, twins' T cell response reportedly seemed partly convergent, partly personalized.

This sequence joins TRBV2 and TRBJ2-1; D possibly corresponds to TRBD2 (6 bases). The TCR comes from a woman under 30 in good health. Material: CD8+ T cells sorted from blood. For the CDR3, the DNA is TGTGCCAGCAATGGTGGGGGGAATGAGCAGTTCTTC. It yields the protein CASNGGGNEQFF. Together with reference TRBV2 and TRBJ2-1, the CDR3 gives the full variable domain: EPEVTQTPSHQVTQMGQEVILRCVPISNHLYFYWYRQILGQKVEFLVSFYNNEISEKSEIFDDQFSVERPDGSNFTLKIRSTKLEDSAMYFCASNGGGNEQFFGPGTRLTVL.